What follows are 4 T cell receptor beta chains derived from one specimen sequenced in a study of T cell changes during pregnancy in multiple sclerosis. The table came from immunoSEQ multiplex PCR; TCRdb's copy has only in-frame clones and leaves some out. The sample contains approximately 88,000 clones, 90% to 95% of which appear only once. The sample here was peripheral blood, taken in the first trimester of pregnancy. Receptors originate from a female donor with multiple sclerosis, enrolled in a pregnancy study.

This clone was seen more than once but under ten times. The germline gene is not matched at one end of the junction; a read error may be the cause. This rearrangement joins TRBV7-7 to TRBJ2-7, with 7 bases fitting TRBD1. Germline loops: CDR1 SSHAT, CDR2 FNYEAQ (reference sequence). The CDR3 spans 16 residues. CDR3 nucleotides: TGTGCTAGCAGCTTAAGTTGGGGCACCGACAGGGACGAGCAGTACTTC. It encodes CASSLSWGTDRDEQYF.

V and J are TRBV5-5 and TRBJ1-1; 7 bases are a match to TRBD1. Germline loops: CDR1 SGHKS, CDR2 YYEKEE (reference sequence). The CDR3 is 14 amino acids. J was trimmed by 4 bases and V by 3 bases; bases with no gene match: 6. The CDR3 coding sequence is TGTGCCAGCAGCTCGCCGACAGGGATCACTGAAGCTTTCTTT. Its protein is CASSSPTGITEAFF. The variable domain in full, with the rest retrieved from reference TRBV5-5 and TRBJ1-1, is DAGVTQSPTHLIKTRGQQVTLRCSPISGHKSVSWYQQVLGQGPQFIFQYYEKEERGRGNFPDRFSARQFPNYSSELNVNALLLGDSALYLCASSSPTGITEAFFGQGTRLTVV.

The V and J genes are TRBV6-1 and TRBJ2-1, with D unclear. V was cut by 7 bases and J by 4 bases, with 11 bases left in between. The length of the CDR3 is 13 residues. CDR1 and CDR2 (germline): MNHNS, SASEGT. This CDR3 reads CASNLAEYNEQFF. In nucleotides, the CDR3 is TGTGCCAGCAACCTTGCCGAGTACAATGAGCAGTTCTTC.

The genes are TRBV5-1 and TRBJ2-2, with 13 bases lining up with TRBD2. This CDR3 region has 18 residues. Germline V gene data show CDR1 as SGHRS and CDR2 as YFSETQ. Trimming took 5 bases from V and 6 from J; bases not matched to a gene: 13. CDR3 DNA: TGCGCCAGCAGGTTAGGACAGGGACTAGCGGGAAGCCCCGGGGAGCTGTTTTTT. Translating it yields CASRLGQGLAGSPGELFF.